This T cell receptor (beta chain) originates from a study of OX40 agonist ivuxolimab in advanced cancers. This CDR3 has 13 amino acids. Trimming removed 6 bases from V and 2 bases from J, with 11 bases in between. Germline V CDR1 and CDR2: MNHEY, SMNVEV (reference sequence). The repertoire was sequenced with immunoSEQ multiplex PCR; TCRdb's copy has only in-frame clones and lacks some. The profile shows about 64,000 clones, more than 75% of them singletons. The receptor was isolated from an adult with an advanced solid tumor such as melanoma, head and neck, liver or kidney cancer. This sequence joins TRBV27 and TRBJ2-7; a possible D gene is TRBD2 (6 bases). Sequencing used CD4+ or CD8+ T cells sorted from blood, obtained in a trial of the OX40 agonist ivuxolimab. For the CDR3, the DNA is TGTGCCAGCAGGGGACTGTTACCCTACGAGCAGTACTTC. Its translation: CASRGLLPYEQYF.